The source of this T cell receptor beta chain is a study of radiotherapy plus CTLA-4 blockade in lung cancer. Study information: Disease control reached approximately 30%, with objective responses in around 20%. Study-level points and caveats: Tumor-derived TCR clones expanded in blood after radiotherapy plus ipilimumab.

The repertoire was sequenced with immunoSEQ multiplex PCR; TCRdb's copy has only in-frame clones and lacks some. This sample has about 97,000 clones; 60% to 75% occur once, and the top ten carry approximately 2.6%. V dropped 4 bases and J dropped 8; count of bases not matched to a gene: 6. The CDR3 loop spans 13 amino acids. Germline assignment: CDR1 SSHAT and CDR2 FNYEAQ (reference sequence). Receiving focal radiation plus CTLA-4 blockade with ipilimumab were patients who had chemo-refractory metastatic non-small-cell lung cancer. Regarding this clone: Its target is not known.

The receptor comes from a human donor with non-small cell lung cancer who had a partial response to radiotherapy plus ipilimumab. Some clones in this sample may be carry-over from other donors' samples. Sample: peripheral blood, taken from a patient treated with radiotherapy plus ipilimumab. The genes are TRBV7-7 and TRBJ2-5; 8 nucleotides align to TRBD1. CDR3 amino acids: CASSSGGADTQYF. DNA of the CDR3: TGTGCCAGCAGCTCAGGGGGCGCGGACACCCAGTACTTC.